The 21 T cell receptor beta chains given below trace back to one sample, sequenced in a study of regulatory T cells in long-lasting Graves disease listed by TCRdb under 2021. This specimen's time point label, per the study, means: newly diagnosed GD, antithyroid drugs for less than 3 months. For both TCR sequencing and RNA sequencing, RNA was extracted from PBMCs in TRIzol. The library was obtained by multiplex PCR. Instrument on record: Illumina HiSeq 4000. CDR3 regions were amplified by Arm-PCR with iRepertoire HTBI primers to construct TCR beta libraries. The public sequencing data were trimmed at Q25 with fastp and processed into clonotypes with MiXCR by TCRdb, which kept only in-frame beta chains. All rows with the same CDR3 protein become a single entry with the most common DNA and genes. This sample has around 250,000 distinct CDR3 sequences in its table, and around 18% of those were observed once. 12% to 15% of the sample is taken by the ten largest.

The data also belong to a second study, concerning T cells in Graves' hyperthyroidism and ophthalmopathy.

The material sequenced was peripheral blood mononuclear cells (PBMCs), taken at new diagnosis, from a patient treated with antithyroid drugs. These receptors all come from a young woman with Graves disease. Donor details come from another sample of the same person, matched by shared clones.

Points on this clonotype: One base away lies a much larger clone, so this may be a sequencing read error. The rearrangement links TRBV18 to TRBJ2-7; unclear D gene. CDR1 KGHSH and CDR2 LQKENI come from the germline V gene. Trimming shortened V by 3 bases and J by 7 bases, and 19 bases separated the two germline ends. The CDR3 has 15 residues. CDR3 DNA sequence: TGTGCCAGCTCACCGGACCTGGGCTCCTACAATGAGCAGTACTTC. Amino acid sequence: CASSPDLGSYNEQYF.

The rearrangement joins TRBV19 to TRBJ1-6, with D perhaps TRBD1 (5 bases). Germline CDR1 reads LNHDA; CDR2 reads SQIVND (reference sequence). The CDR3 contains 17 residues. V was cut by 5 bases and J by 0 bases, with 14 bases left in between. The CDR3, as DNA: TGTGCCAGTAGTGACAGTAGTTTCAGCTCCTATAATTCACCCCTCCACTTT. Its translation: CASSDSSFSSYNSPLHF.

There are many counts of this clonotype. The V gene is TRBV20-1, the J gene TRBJ1-1; D possibly corresponds to TRBD1 (6 bases). The CDR3 is 14 amino acids. V shed 1 base and J shed 5 bases, with 14 bases lying between them. CDR1 is DFQATT, CDR2 SNEGSKA, per germline (reference sequence). The CDR3 loop is CSARAGGVMTEAFF. The CDR3 DNA is TGCAGTGCTAGAGCTGGGGGCGTGATGACTGAAGCTTTCTTT.

In its sample, this clonotype was seen a few times. Being one base from a much bigger clone, this may be a read error. CDR3: CSPREGGPVDMQYF. DNA for the CDR3: TGCAGTCCCCGGGAGGGGGGGCCGGTAGATATGCAGTATTTT. The V gene is TRBV20-1, the J gene TRBJ2-3, with TRBD2 matching 8 bases. The length of the CDR3 is 14 residues. CDR1 DFQATT and CDR2 SNEGSKA come from the germline V gene (reference sequence).

This clonotype was picked up many times. The V and J genes are TRBV7-9 and TRBJ1-5; D gene uncertain. V lost 1 base and J 4 bases, leaving 5 bases between the germline ends. CDR3 size: 13 residues. Germline loops: CDR1 SEHNR, CDR2 FQNEAQ (reference sequence). DNA for the CDR3: TGTGCCAGCAGCTTAGACAAAAATCAGCCCCAGCATTTT. Its protein product is CASSLDKNQPQHF.

This clonotype appeared many times. This sequence joins TRBV9 and TRBJ1-6, with a weak D call TRBD1 (5 bases). V was clipped by 4 bases and J by 9 bases, with 17 bases between them. The CDR3 is 15 amino acids. Germline CDR1 reads SGDLS; CDR2 reads YYNGEE. The CDR3, as DNA: TGTGCCAGCAGCACCTACTCGGACATGGGTTCACCCCTCCACTTT. It encodes CASSTYSDMGSPLHF.

This clonotype was counted many times. Sequence at one end of the junction differs from germline and may be a read error. The V gene is TRBV7-7, the J gene TRBJ2-4, with 9 bases identical to TRBD1. Germline CDR1 is SSHAT and CDR2 is FNYEAQ (reference sequence). The length of the CDR3 is 16 residues. As DNA, the CDR3 is TGTGCTAGCAGCCCCTGGGACAGGGAGGCCAAAAACATTCAGTACTTC. It specifies CASSPWDREAKNIQYF.

This clonotype was seen at least ten times. The chain has TRBV5-5 and TRBJ1-2; tentative D call: TRBD1 (6 bases). CDR3 length equals 13 residues. The V end was cut by 0 bases, the J end by 5 bases, with 8 bases between. The V gene's germline CDR1 is SGHKS and CDR2 YYEKEE (reference sequence). Here the CDR3 DNA reads TGTGCCAGCAGCTTGGTTGGACAGTATGGCTACACCTTC. Protein sequence: CASSLVGQYGYTF. Drawing the rest from reference TRBV5-5 and TRBJ1-2, the complete variable domain is DAGVTQSPTHLIKTRGQQVTLRCSPISGHKSVSWYQQVLGQGPQFIFQYYEKEERGRGNFPDRFSARQFPNYSSELNVNALLLGDSALYLCASSLVGQYGYTFGSGTRLTVV.

This clonotype was observed many times. CDR3 residues: CSAGDSNSPLHF. CDR3 nucleotide sequence: TGCAGCGCTGGGGACAGCAATTCACCCCTCCACTTT. V usage is TRBV29-1 and J usage is TRBJ1-6, with 7 bases lining up with TRBD1. CDR1 SQVTM and CDR2 ANQGSEA come from the germline V gene. The CDR3 has 12 residues. With 7 bases clipped from V and 7 bases from J, the junction kept 4 bases outside the gene matches.

The table lists this clonotype with many counts. The chain employs TRBV2 and TRBJ1-2; D gene ambiguous. With 6 bases removed from V and 3 bases from J, the gap between germline ends came to 17 bases. This CDR3 region has 15 residues. CDR1 SNHLY and CDR2 FYNNEI come from the germline V gene. This CDR3 reads CASRLNSGSDYGYTF. CDR3 bases: TGTGCCAGCAGGCTAAATTCCGGGTCCGACTATGGCTACACCTTC.

Concerning this clonotype: The junction does not match germline at one end; this may be a read error. V is TRBV3-1 and J is TRBJ1-1; perhaps TRBD1 as D (5 bases). The CDR3 is made up of 12 amino acids. Germline assignment: CDR1 LGHDT and CDR2 YNNKEL (reference sequence). In DNA, the CDR3 is TGTGCCAGCAGTCGGGTGGGGACTGAAGCTCTCTTT. Its protein product is CASSRVGTEALF.

In its sample, this clonotype was seen many times. This chain joins TRBV2 and TRBJ1-1; a weak D match, TRBD1 (5 bases). Between the trimmed V and J ends, which lost 7 bases and 3 bases, there was a span of 15 bases. The germline V gene encodes CDR1 SNHLY and CDR2 FYNNEI. CDR3 length: 14 residues. The DNA for the CDR3 is TGTGCCAGCACCGTAAGGCTAGGGGACACTGAAGCTTTCTTT. It codes for CASTVRLGDTEAFF. Drawing the rest from reference TRBV2 and TRBJ1-1, the complete variable domain is EPEVTQTPSHQVTQMGQEVILRCVPISNHLYFYWYRQILGQKVEFLVSFYNNEISEKSEIFDDQFSVERPDGSNFTLKIRSTKLEDSAMYFCASTVRLGDTEAFFGQGTRLTVV.

This clonotype was seen many times. This chain's CDR3 is CASSPHGRPEQYF. DNA of the CDR3: TGTGCCAGCAGCCCCCACGGGAGGCCCGAGCAGTACTTC. The chain recombines TRBV12-3 or TRBV12-4 with TRBJ2-7; 7 nucleotides agree with TRBD2. V gave up 6 bases and J gave up 6 bases; unmatched junction bases: 8. The CDR3 is made up of 13 amino acids.

This clonotype occurred many times. This chain joins TRBV9 and TRBJ1-1, with a tentative D call TRBD1 (5 bases). This CDR3 spans 13 amino acids. Between the trimmed V and J ends, which lost 2 bases and 5 bases, there was a span of 10 bases. CDR1 and CDR2 from the germline V gene are SGDLS and YYNGEE. CDR3 DNA: TGTGCCAGCAGCGTGGACTCAGGGACTGAAGCTTTCTTT. This encodes CASSVDSGTEAFF. The variable domain in full, with the rest retrieved from reference TRBV9 and TRBJ1-1, is DSGVTQTPKHLITATGQRVTLRCSPRSGDLSVYWYQQSLDQGLQFLIQYYNGEERAKGNILERFSAQQFPDLHSELNLSSLELGDSALYFCASSVDSGTEAFFGQGTRLTVV.

In its sample, this clonotype was seen a few times. The CDR3 DNA follows: TGCAGTGCTAGAGTGGGCGGGGGGGCCGATGAGCAGTTCTTC. The encoded protein is CSARVGGGADEQFF. The V call is TRBV20-1, the J call TRBJ2-1; 9 nucleotides align to TRBD2. The junction had 6 bases not matched to a gene; V was cut back by 1 base and J by 8 bases. The germline V gene has CDR1 DFQATT and CDR2 SNEGSKA (reference sequence). The CDR3 has 14 residues.

Ten or more counts support this clonotype. This rearrangement joins TRBV20-1 to TRBJ1-3; D is ambiguous. The ends were cut back, 3 bases at V and 9 bases at J, with 9 bases in the middle. The CDR3 has 11 amino acids. Germline values: CDR1 DFQATT, CDR2 SNEGSKA (reference sequence). The CDR3 DNA sequence: TGCAGTGCTAGTGGTGGGGTCACCATATATTTT. It codes for CSASGGVTIYF.

This clonotype showed up many times. J is TRBJ1-1 and V is TRBV20-1; 9 bases map to TRBD1. The CDR3 contains 16 residues. Germline V lookup: CDR1 DFQATT, CDR2 SNEGSKA (reference sequence). Trimming took 0 bases from V and 2 from J; bases not matched to a gene: 7. CDR3 DNA: TGCAGTGCTAGAGATAGGGACAGGGTGATTAACACTGAAGCTTTCTTT. Protein sequence: CSARDRDRVINTEAFF.

The V gene is TRBV4-1, the J gene TRBJ2-1; D might be TRBD1 (6 bases). The CDR3 covers 15 residues. Germline CDR1 is MGHRA and CDR2 is YSYEKL. Between the trimmed V and J ends, which lost 1 base and 10 bases, there was a span of 17 bases. CDR3: CASSQVILERGEQFF. For the CDR3, the DNA is TGCGCCAGCAGCCAAGTTATACTAGAGAGGGGGGAGCAGTTCTTC.

In its sample, this clonotype was seen many times. The chain links TRBV7-9 to TRBJ1-1; D is unclear. Trimming removed 0 bases at V and 8 bases at J, with 10 bases between. The germline gives CDR1 SEHNR, CDR2 FQNEAQ (reference sequence). This CDR3 contains 13 residues. The CDR3 bases are TGTGCCAGCAGCTTAGCAGGGCCAATCGAAGCTTTCTTT. Protein product: CASSLAGPIEAFF.

About this clonotype: A read error may be the cause here, since a much bigger clone is one base away. V gene TRBV6-6 combines with J gene TRBJ1-4; D gene uncertain. The CDR3 covers 17 residues. Germline CDR1 MNHNY, CDR2 SVGAGI (reference sequence). V was trimmed by 0 bases and J by 1 base, leaving 12 bases between them. This CDR3 is CASSYSGSLETNEKLFF. For the CDR3, the DNA is TGTGCCAGCAGTTACTCGGGCTCGCTAGAAACTAATGAAAAACTGTTTTTT.

This clonotype was seen ten or more times. The V gene is TRBV10-3, the J gene TRBJ1-1; 8 bases are shared with TRBD1. Germline CDR1 and CDR2: ENHRY and SYGVKD. The CDR3 is made up of 15 amino acids. V gave up 4 bases and J gave up 6 bases; unmatched junction bases: 10. CDR3 sequence (DNA): TGTGCCATCAGTGCGACGGACAGGGCGTCTCCTGAAGCTTTCTTT. Translating gives CAISATDRASPEAFF.